The clone carrying this TCR beta chain was counted once. This sample was taken from a study of blood T cell repertoires in COVID-19. Study overall: Specimens from acute and convalescent COVID-19 originated in the United States, Italy and Spain. From T cells, B-cell-depleted T cells, or PBMCs came the material, which was cDNA or gDNA.

The CDR3 is 11 residues long. V dropped 5 bases and J dropped 11 bases, with 12 bases sitting between them. Only in-frame clones appear in the TCRdb table, and some are missing; sequencing was by immunoSEQ multiplex PCR. The sample comprises about 140,000 clones, 78% of which are singletons, and about a tenth rests with the top ten. The rearrangement joins TRBV12-3 or TRBV12-4 to TRBJ1-1; D call uncertain. This clonotype was obtained from a man in his 60s who had recovered from COVID-19. Specimen: peripheral blood. The CDR3 DNA follows: TGTGCCAGCAGTCGAACAGATAACGCTTTCTTT. This codes for CASSRTDNAFF.